The text below deals with one T cell receptor (beta chain). This clonotype was observed a handful of times. The target of this receptor is not known. The sample holds no much larger clone one base away, and base qualities are not on file. The method behind the library was PCR. Sequencing was performed on an Illumina HiSeq 2500. Molecular barcoding was employed in the preparation of TCR libraries, with unique molecular identifiers being used to normalize TCRbeta repertoire quantification. TCRdb reprocessing: public reads trimmed at Q25 with fastp, clones called with MiXCR, in-frame beta chains kept. Duplicate CDR3 protein sequences are folded into a single record with the most common DNA and genes. The sample table records about a million distinct CDR3 sequences; roughly 29% of these occur just once. Clones ranked in the top ten supply roughly 31% of the sample. Trimmed from V: 4 bases; trimmed from J: 1 base; junction bases lacking a gene match: 11. The CDR1 and CDR2 encoded by the germline V gene are LGHNA and YNFKEQ. The CDR3 sequence holds 19 residues, the cysteine and phenylalanine included. CDR3 DNA is the only sequence kept; it has 57 bases, read in frame from the first base.

This sample was included in a study of T-cell reconstitution after alpha-beta-depleted transplantation in children listed by TCRdb under 2016. Background for the entire study: The study quantitatively tracked T-cell immune reconstitution after TCRalphabeta/CD19-depleted allogeneic hematopoietic cell transplantation in children using TCR repertoire profiling.

Overall study outcomes, separate from this receptor: The apparently early recovery of alphabetaT-cell counts about two months after transplant reportedly depended on only several hundred rapidly expanded clones that came from non-depleted graft cells. In some patients, high TCRbeta diversity at day 60 was attributed to recipient T cells and intrathymic progenitors that had survived conditioning. Over the following months the frequencies of hyperexpanded clones went down, and after one year T-cell counts and TCRbeta diversity were mostly credited to newly produced T cells.

This specimen's treatment or condition label, interpreted: allogeneic hematopoietic cell transplantation with graft depleted of TCRalphabeta T cells and CD19 B cells. The transplant recipients were children given TCRalphabeta/CD19-depleted allogeneic hematopoietic cell grafts. This receptor was identified in a boy under three years old who had a stem cell transplant for SCID, so the T cells may come from the graft donor. The chain employs TRBV4-2 and TRBJ2-3, and 13 bases in between align with TRBD2. This sample comprised PBMCs, mostly from graft donor cells, obtained 360 days after TCRalphabeta/CD19-depleted stem cell transplant. The CDR3 region: CASSPYGTSGDLGTDTQYF. Read as DNA, the sequence is TGTGCCAGCAGCCCCTACGGGACTAGCGGGGACCTGGGCACAGATACGCAGTATTTT.